One and the same sample provided the 23 T cell receptor beta chains below, sequenced in a study of PD-1 blockade in classical Hodgkin lymphoma. Time point indicated: cycle 4 day 1 (C4D1), after five to seven weeks of nivolumab. Autologous stem cell transplantation was followed by relapse in every patient, and brentuximab vedotin exposure varied. Data came from immunoSEQ multiplex PCR; TCRdb stores just in-frame clones and leaves some out. The table shows approximately 100,000 clones, with about 83% occurring only once. The sequencing used peripheral blood mononuclear cells (PBMCs), collected before the fourth cycle of nivolumab. Every receptor here comes from a human donor with classical Hodgkin lymphoma.

CDR3 DNA: TGTGCCAGCAGCCTCGGGACATCTAACGAGCAGTACTTC. As protein: CASSLGTSNEQYF. This rearrangement joins TRBV7-2 to TRBJ2-7, with D perhaps matching TRBD1 (6 bases). Germline V gene data show CDR1 as SGHTA and CDR2 as FQGNSA. The CDR3 spans 13 residues. The V and J ends lost 5 bases and 5 bases respectively, with 13 bases between them.

The chain recombines TRBV5-4 with TRBJ2-6; 7 bases are a match to TRBD1. The CDR3 is 17 amino acids. From germline, CDR1 is SGHNT and CDR2 YYREEE (reference sequence). J lost 0 bases, V lost 2 bases, and 5 bases had no gene match. CDR3 in DNA: TGTGCCAGCAGCTTCCCAAACAGGGGCTCTGGGGCCAACGTCCTGACTTTC. Translating it yields CASSFPNRGSGANVLTF.

The chain uses TRBV6-1 and TRBJ2-7, with D possibly being TRBD1 or TRBD2 (5 bases each). In germline, CDR1 is MNHNS, CDR2 SASEGT. The V and J ends lost 6 bases and 2 bases respectively, with 11 bases between them. The CDR3 is 13 amino acids. CDR3 region: CASSRDGAYEQYF. The CDR3 DNA reads as TGTGCCAGCAGCCGGGACGGTGCCTACGAGCAGTACTTC.

This clone was observed once. This sequence joins TRBV5-1 and TRBJ2-3, with D uncertain. The V and J ends lost 4 bases and 4 bases respectively, with 10 bases between them. CDR1 is SGHRS and CDR2 is YFSETQ in the germline V gene. The CDR3 extends over 13 amino acids. The CDR3 DNA follows: TGCGCCAGCAGCCCCTTCGTTGCAGATACGCAGTATTTT. Translating it yields CASSPFVADTQYF.

CDR3 sequence: CASSLAGTVNEKLFF. In nucleotides, the CDR3 is TGCGCCAGCAGCTTGGCCGGGACAGTTAATGAAAAACTGTTTTTT. V is TRBV5-1 and J is TRBJ1-4; 7 bases align to TRBD1. The CDR3 has 15 residues. Trimming cost V 0 bases and J 4 bases; bases outside gene matches: 3. Germline V lookup: CDR1 SGHRS, CDR2 YFSETQ.

The chain joins TRBV6-1 to TRBJ2-7; 8 bases align to TRBD1. The germline V gene has CDR1 MNHNS and CDR2 SASEGT. CDR3 size: 14 residues. V was pared by 4 bases and J by 1 base, with 3 bases of the junction left unmatched. The CDR3 loop reads CASSGQGSSYEQYF. In DNA form, the CDR3 reads TGTGCCAGCAGTGGACAGGGGTCTTCCTACGAGCAGTACTTC.

The J gene is TRBJ2-3, the V gene TRBV6-1, with D maybe TRBD1 (7 bases). Germline CDR1 MNHNS, CDR2 SASEGT. V was trimmed by 3 bases and J by 2 bases, leaving 12 bases between them. The CDR3 extends over 15 amino acids. The DNA of the CDR3 is TGTGCCAGCAGTGAGCGGGACAGATACACAGATACGCAGTATTTT. Its protein product is CASSERDRYTDTQYF.

The CDR3 DNA follows: TGTGCCATCAGTGAGGAGAATAGCAATCAGCCCCAGCATTTT. This codes for CAISEENSNQPQHF. The chain employs TRBV10-3 and TRBJ1-5; D ambiguous. The germline V gene has CDR1 ENHRY and CDR2 SYGVKD. The CDR3 is 14 amino acids. V lost 2 bases to trimming and J lost 0 bases, with 5 bases between them.

In its sample, this clone was seen a few times. V is TRBV28 and J is TRBJ1-2; possible D gene TRBD1, 6 bases. CDR1 MDHEN and CDR2 SYDVKM come from the germline V gene. V lost 8 bases and J lost 4, with 17 bases in between. This CDR3 is 14 amino acids long. The CDR3: CASLGGAIPYGYTF. The CDR3 DNA reads TGTGCCAGCCTAGGGGGGGCGATACCCTATGGCTACACCTTC.

In DNA form, the CDR3 reads TGTGCCAGCAGCCTACAAGGAAATAGCAATCAGCCCCAGCATTTT. Its translation is CASSLQGNSNQPQHF. The gene calls are TRBV2 and TRBJ1-5; D is undetermined. Germline V lookup: CDR1 SNHLY, CDR2 FYNNEI. This CDR3 spans 15 amino acids. Trimming removed 6 bases at V and 0 bases at J, with 12 bases between.

J is TRBJ2-6 and V is TRBV13; D unresolved. The CDR3 totals 14 residues. Germline V gene data show CDR1 as PRHDT and CDR2 as FYEKMQ (reference sequence). The V and J ends lost 4 bases and 0 bases respectively, with 4 bases between them. CDR3 in amino acids: CASSSSSGANVLTF. The CDR3 bases are TGTGCCAGCAGCTCCAGCTCTGGGGCCAACGTCCTGACTTTC.

This clone was found once. The chain uses TRBV29-1 and TRBJ1-4, with 7 bases identical to TRBD1. V gave up 7 bases and J gave up 6 bases; unmatched junction bases: 8. This CDR3 comprises 13 residues. Germline V gives CDR1 SQVTM, CDR2 ANQGSEA. The CDR3 DNA is TGCAGCGCGGTCGGTGGGACAGATGAAAAACTGTTTTTT. Translating it yields CSAVGGTDEKLFF.

V gene TRBV23-1 combines with J gene TRBJ2-3; TRBD2 agrees at 13 bases. TRBV23-1 is known as an ORF, though its function is uncertain. The CDR3 has 18 amino acids. V was clipped by 2 bases and J by 1 base; unmatched bases: 6. The CDR3 sequence: CASSQPGLAGPCTDTQYF. The DNA of the CDR3 is TGCGCCAGCAGTCAACCGGGACTAGCGGGACCTTGCACAGATACGCAGTATTTT.

The chain employs TRBV5-4 and TRBJ1-4, with 8 bases aligning to TRBD1. V trimming: 3 bases; J trimming: 2 bases; junction bases outside the gene matches: 3. There are 15 residues in the CDR3. Germline values: CDR1 SGHNT, CDR2 YYREEE (reference sequence). CDR3 sequence reads: CASSSRQGTNEKLFF. The CDR3, as DNA: TGTGCCAGCAGCTCCAGACAGGGGACTAATGAAAAACTGTTTTTT.

This clone showed up just once. V gene TRBV19 combines with J gene TRBJ2-7; D is unclear. V shed 5 bases and J shed 2 bases, with 13 bases lying between them. This CDR3 has 14 amino acids. CDR1 and CDR2 from the germline V gene are LNHDA and SQIVND (reference sequence). The CDR3 bases are TGTGCCAGTAGTCCTTTCGGGCAAGCCTACGAGCAGTACTTC. Protein sequence: CASSPFGQAYEQYF.

V and J are TRBV2 and TRBJ2-7, with 9 nucleotides matching TRBD2. The CDR3 has 16 residues. V shed 5 bases and J 4 bases; nucleotides not matched to a gene: 12. The germline gives CDR1 SNHLY, CDR2 FYNNEI. The CDR3: CASSRISGSSGYEQYF. The CDR3 DNA is TGTGCCAGCAGTAGGATTAGCGGGAGTTCCGGGTACGAGCAGTACTTC.

The rearrangement uses TRBV4-3 and TRBJ2-3, with D possibly being TRBD2 (5 bases). Germline V gene sequence: CDR1 LGHNA, CDR2 YSLEER. The V end was cut by 1 base, the J end by 4 bases, with 9 bases between. CDR3 length: 14 amino acids. The CDR3 nucleotides read TGCGCCAGCAGCCAAGGGTGGACTGCAGATACGCAGTATTTT. It translates to CASSQGWTADTQYF.

The genes are TRBV16 and TRBJ2-1, with 8 bases lining up with TRBD2. V gave up 2 bases and J gave up 6 bases; unmatched junction bases: 12. The CDR3 has 17 residues. Germline V gene lookup returns CDR1 KGHSY and CDR2 FQNENV. CDR3 sequence: CASSQGREVAGTNEQFF. The CDR3 DNA reads as TGTGCCAGCAGCCAAGGGAGGGAGGTAGCGGGGACCAATGAGCAGTTCTTC.

The J gene is TRBJ2-1, the V gene TRBV6-4; the D is unclear. Per the germline V gene, CDR1 is MRHNA and CDR2 is SNTAGT. The CDR3 is 12 amino acids. The V gene lost 4 bases and the J gene lost 6 bases, with 7 bases spanning the gap. Here the CDR3 DNA reads TGTGCCAGCAGTGCAAATTCCAATGAGCAGTTCTTC. Amino acids: CASSANSNEQFF.

In its sample, this clone was seen once. The genes are TRBV7-6 and TRBJ2-1, with D possibly TRBD2 on 6 matching bases. The CDR3 has 17 amino acids. The V and J ends lost 8 bases and 5 bases respectively, with 25 bases between them. Germline loops: CDR1 SGHVS, CDR2 FNYEAQ. CDR3 residues: CASSLGPARGTHNEQFF. The CDR3 DNA is TGTGCCAGCTCATTAGGACCCGCCCGGGGGACCCACAATGAGCAGTTCTTC.

The rearrangement joins TRBV6-6 to TRBJ1-2; D gene ambiguous. The CDR3 has 15 amino acids. Germline CDR1 is MNHNY and CDR2 is SVGAGI (reference sequence). V was clipped by 4 bases and J by 5 bases, with 17 bases between them. The CDR3 sequence: CASSLTRTDEYGYTF. The CDR3 nucleotides are TGTGCCAGCAGTTTAACCCGGACGGATGAATATGGCTACACCTTC.

The chain carries TRBV7-2 and TRBJ2-7; no firm D call. The CDR3 sequence is 14 residues long. Trimming left V 3 bases short and J 6 bases short, with 15 bases between. CDR1 SGHTA and CDR2 FQGNSA come from the germline V gene. The DNA of the CDR3 is TGTGCCAGCAGCTTCCGGGCAGAAGGCAGCGAGCAGTACTTC. Translating it yields CASSFRAEGSEQYF. Full variable domain (missing parts from reference TRBV7-2 and TRBJ2-7): GAGVSQSPSNKVTEKGKDVELRCDPISGHTALYWYRQSLGQGLEFLIYFQGNSAPDKSGLPSDRFSAERTGGSVSTLTIQRTQQEDSAVYLCASSFRAEGSEQYFGPGTRLTVT.

This clone appeared once. J is TRBJ2-5 and V is TRBV7-2; D may match TRBD1 or TRBD2 (5 bases each). From germline, CDR1 is SGHTA and CDR2 FQGNSA. The CDR3 loop spans 15 amino acids. V dropped 2 bases and J dropped 4 bases, with 14 bases sitting between them. CDR3 sequence reads: CASSLWQAGTETQYF. DNA for the CDR3: TGTGCCAGCAGCTTATGGCAGGCAGGGACAGAGACCCAGTACTTC.